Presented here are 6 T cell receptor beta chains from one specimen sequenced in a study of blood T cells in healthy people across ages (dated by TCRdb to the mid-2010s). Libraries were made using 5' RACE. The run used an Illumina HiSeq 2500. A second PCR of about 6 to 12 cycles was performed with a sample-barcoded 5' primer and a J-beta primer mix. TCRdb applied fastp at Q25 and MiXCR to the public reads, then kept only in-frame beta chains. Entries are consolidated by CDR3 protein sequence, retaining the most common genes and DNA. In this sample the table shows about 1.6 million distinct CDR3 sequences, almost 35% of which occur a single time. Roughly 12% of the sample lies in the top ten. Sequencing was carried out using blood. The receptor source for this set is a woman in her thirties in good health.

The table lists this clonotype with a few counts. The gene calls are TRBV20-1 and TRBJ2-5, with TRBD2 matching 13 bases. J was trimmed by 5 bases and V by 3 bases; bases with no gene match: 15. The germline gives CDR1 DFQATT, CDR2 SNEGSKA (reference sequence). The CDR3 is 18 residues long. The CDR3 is CSARVTSGRASPPETQYF. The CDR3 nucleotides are TGCAGTGCTAGGGTTACTAGCGGGAGGGCCTCCCCTCCCGAGACCCAGTACTTC.

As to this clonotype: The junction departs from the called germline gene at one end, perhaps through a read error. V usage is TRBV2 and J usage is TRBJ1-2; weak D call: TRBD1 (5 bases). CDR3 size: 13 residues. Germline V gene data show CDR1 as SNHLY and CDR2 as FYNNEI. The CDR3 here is CTSSDNSRDGYTF. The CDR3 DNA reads TGTACCAGCAGTGACAATAGCCGGGACGGCTACACCTTC. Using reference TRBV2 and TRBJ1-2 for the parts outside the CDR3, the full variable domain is EPEVTQTPSHQVTQMGQEVILRCVPISNHLYFYWYRQILGQKVEFLVSFYNNEISEKSEIFDDQFSVERPDGSNFTLKIRSTKLEDSAMYFCTSSDNSRDGYTFGSGTRLTVV.

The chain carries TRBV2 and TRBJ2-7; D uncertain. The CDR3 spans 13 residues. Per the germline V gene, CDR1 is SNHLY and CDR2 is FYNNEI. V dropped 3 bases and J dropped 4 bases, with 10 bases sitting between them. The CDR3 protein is CASSDVTQYEQYF. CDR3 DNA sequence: TGTGCCAGCAGTGACGTGACTCAGTACGAGCAGTACTTC.

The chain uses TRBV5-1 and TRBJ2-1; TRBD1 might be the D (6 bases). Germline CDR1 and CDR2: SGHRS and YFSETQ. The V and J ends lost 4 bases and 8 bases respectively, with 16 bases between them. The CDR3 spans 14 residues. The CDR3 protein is CASSRQDPLDEQFF. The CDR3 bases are TGCGCCAGCAGCCGACAGGACCCGTTGGATGAGCAGTTCTTC.

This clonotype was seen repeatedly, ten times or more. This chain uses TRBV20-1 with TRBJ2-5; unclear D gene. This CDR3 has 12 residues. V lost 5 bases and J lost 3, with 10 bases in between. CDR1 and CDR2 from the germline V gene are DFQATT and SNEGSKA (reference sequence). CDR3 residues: CSAPKTEETQYF. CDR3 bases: TGCAGTGCTCCCAAGACGGAAGAGACCCAGTACTTC.

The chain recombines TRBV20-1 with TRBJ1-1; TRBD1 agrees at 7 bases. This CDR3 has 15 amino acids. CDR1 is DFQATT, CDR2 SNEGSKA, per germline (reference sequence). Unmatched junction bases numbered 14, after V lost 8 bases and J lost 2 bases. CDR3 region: CSTLTGVGVNTEAFF. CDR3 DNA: TGCAGTACACTAACAGGGGTGGGGGTTAACACTGAAGCTTTCTTT.